This entry is about one T cell receptor beta chain. This CDR3 comprises 11 residues. Looked up from germline, CDR1 is DFQATT and CDR2 is SNEGSKA (reference sequence). This sample was taken from a study of glioma-infiltrating T cells. The iRepertoire nested amplicon-rescue multiplex PCR amplified TCR alpha and beta CDR3s from RNA. TCRdb ran MiXCR on the multiplex PCR reads and lists one entry per CDR3 protein. The table has fewer than 250,000 distinct CDR3 sequences, roughly a third seen once. The sequencing sample was made of glioma tissue, nonneoplastic brain tissue, or PBMCs (not recorded which). The chain joins TRBV20-1 to TRBJ1-2; possibly TRBD1 for D (5 bases). The clonotype originates from a human donor with low-grade glioma or glioblastoma, undergoing nonglioma brain surgery, or in good health (not recorded which). The CDR3 spells CGPGDGNGYTF. In DNA form, the CDR3 reads TGCGGTCCGGGGGATGGTAATGGCTACACCTTC.